This TCR beta chain was identified during a study of response to subunit inactivated influenza vaccine. V lost 4 bases and J lost 3, with 9 bases in between. Germline V gene data show CDR1 as SQVTM and CDR2 as ANQGSEA. The CDR3 has 12 residues. In TCRdb, the RT-PCR reads were re-called with MiXCR into one record per CDR3 protein. The sample records about 540,000 distinct CDR3 sequences, around 21% being singletons. This sample was shared with a second study, whose subject was T cells expressing NK-cell markers. From that study: TCR beta cDNA was generated via 5'RACE template switching incorporating UMIs. It was sorted CD3+CD56-NKG2C+, CD3+CD56+NKG2C- and CD3+CD56+NKG2C+ T cells that provided the TCR beta repertoires. A range of about 1.0-7.5% of CD8+ T cells consisted of dominant NKG2C+ clonotypes in roughly 6 donors. Expanded NKG2C+ T cell clones were not confirmed as HCMV-specific.

This chain uses TRBV29-1 with TRBJ1-2, with a tentative D call TRBD1 (5 bases). The material was CD4+ T cells sorted from PBMCs, obtained 11 to 12 days after vaccination. The receptor's source is a man in his fifties who received an inactivated influenza vaccine. This CDR3 is CSVVVRDYGYTF. CDR3 in DNA: TGCAGCGTTGTCGTCAGGGACTATGGCTACACCTTC.